This entry concerns a single T cell receptor (beta chain). The antigen it recognizes is unknown. No much larger clone exists at a distance of one base, and base qualities are not known. The sample is drawn from a study of radiation and T cells in renal cell carcinoma (dated by TCRdb to 2020 to 2021). About the investigation overall: TCR beta sequencing covered over 50 samples in total, comprising approximately 25 tumors and around 27 peripheral blood samples. In the approximately 53 samples combined, 4 million to 5 million unique CDR3 nucleotide sequences were found, encoding about 3 million unique CDR3 amino acid sequences. Findings and caveats that apply to the study as a whole: Compared with control tumors, irradiated tumors had a greater number of dominant CDR3 motifs, and these motifs made up a bigger portion of the repertoire. Because only small tumor regions of 0.9 to 1 g were available, the study did not capture intratumoral heterogeneity. Effects of radiation dose or scheduling on the TCR repertoire could not be addressed with the single-armed trial design. Irradiated tumors showed higher TCR clonality than controls, with the top 100 clonotypes averaging about 50% of the repertoire versus 43% in nephrectomy-only tumors.

TCR beta libraries were generated from genomic DNA with the immunoSEQ kit, following the manufacturer's recommendations. Library preparation used a first multiplex PCR with proprietary primers, then a second PCR adding unique barcodes, with bead cleanups after each round. A kit-provided positive control reaction and a negative control reaction were included in every sample batch. The final libraries were assessed on an Agilent 4200 TapeStation D1000 ScreenTape, pooled by volume, and quantified by qPCR. Sequencing ran on an Illumina NextSeq500 with a MidOutput 150-cycle cartridge, using 156 Read1 and 15 Index1 cycles with kit custom primers. The pooled library was loaded at 1.0 pM, and about 20% PhiX control was spiked in. Per the original workflow: The vendor-processed data were analyzed in R, and a clonotype was defined as all T cells that share the same CDR3 nucleotide sequence. For clone abundance analyses, frequencies were normalized to the 10,000 most abundant clones in each sample. Public T cell clones, averaging fewer than five per sample, were removed before analysis. Dominant motifs were analyzed with ImmunoMap using the PAM10 matrix, a gap penalty of 30, and a homology threshold of 0.3, and motifs with a cumulative frequency of at least 0.01 were considered dominant. Sourced from immuneACCESS, this table was stored by TCRdb with only in-frame sequences that have V and J called. A share of the clones is absent; for the studies checked, an unresolved V gene accounts for under half, and the remainder has no known explanation. V, J and clone size are those of that table, while D and trimming were read from the DNA. This sample holds roughly 5,000 clones; about 64% were observed only once. The ten top clones hold more than 25% of the sample.

Read against the paper, the sample's time point label means: tumor resected at nephrectomy. The treatment or condition label, as the study defines it: treatment-naive control, cytoreductive nephrectomy. For controls, tumors were taken from treatment-naive renal cell carcinoma patients who had cytoreductive nephrectomy with no radiation beforehand. Renal cell carcinoma with clear cell pathology was present in all patients. The control tumors used for TCR sequencing were from a handful of females and more than 10 males, were resected between about 2010 and 2014, and had a median patient age of around 56 years (range about 35 to 90). Tumors were mechanically dissociated, digested with collagenase/hyaluronidase at 37 °C, processed in gentleMACS C tubes, and stored in liquid nitrogen. The QIAamp DNA Blood Mini Kit (Qiagen) was used to prepare genomic DNA for TCR sequencing. The analyses included only samples that passed all quality control checks.

Taken from cysteine to phenylalanine, the CDR3 has 13 residues. Only the CDR3 DNA is retained, 39 bases long and in frame from the first base. Between the V and J ends, shortened by 2 bases and 5 bases respectively, the junction contains 7 bases. As encoded in the germline V gene (reference sequence), CDR1 is SEHNR while CDR2 is FQNEAQ. This clonotype originated in a human donor with renal cell carcinoma. The receptor chain draws on TRBV7-9 and TRBJ2-1; no D gene call is confident. Sequenced material: tumor tissue, taken from a patient whose treatment was nephrectomy without radiotherapy. The CDR3 corresponds to CASSLTANNEQFF. In nucleotide form, the sequence is TGTGCCAGCAGCTTAACCGCTAACAATGAGCAGTTCTTC.